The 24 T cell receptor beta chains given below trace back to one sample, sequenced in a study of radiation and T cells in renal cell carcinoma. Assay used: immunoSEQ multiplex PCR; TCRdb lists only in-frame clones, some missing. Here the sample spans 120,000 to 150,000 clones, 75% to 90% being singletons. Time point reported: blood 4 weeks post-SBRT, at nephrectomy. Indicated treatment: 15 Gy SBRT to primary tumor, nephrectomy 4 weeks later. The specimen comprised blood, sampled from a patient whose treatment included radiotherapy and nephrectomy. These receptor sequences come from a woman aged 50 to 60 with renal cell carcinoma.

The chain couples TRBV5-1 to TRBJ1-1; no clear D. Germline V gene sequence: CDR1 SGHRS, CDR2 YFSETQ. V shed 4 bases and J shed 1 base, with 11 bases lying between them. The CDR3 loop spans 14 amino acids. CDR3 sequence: CASSARAENTEAFF. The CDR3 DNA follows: TGCGCCAGCAGCGCTCGGGCCGAGAACACTGAAGCTTTCTTT.

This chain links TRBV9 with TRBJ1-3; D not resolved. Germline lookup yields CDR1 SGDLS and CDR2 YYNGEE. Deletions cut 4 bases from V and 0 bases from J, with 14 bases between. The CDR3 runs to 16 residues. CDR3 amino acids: CASSPKWGYSGNTIYF. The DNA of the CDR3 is TGTGCCAGCAGCCCCAAATGGGGATACTCTGGAAACACCATATATTTT.

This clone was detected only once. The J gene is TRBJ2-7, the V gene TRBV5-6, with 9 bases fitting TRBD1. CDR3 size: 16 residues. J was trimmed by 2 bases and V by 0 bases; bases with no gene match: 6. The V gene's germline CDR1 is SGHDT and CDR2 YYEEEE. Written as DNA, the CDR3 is TGTGCCAGCAGCTTGGTGGGGACAGGGATCGCCTACGAGCAGTACTTC. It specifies CASSLVGTGIAYEQYF.

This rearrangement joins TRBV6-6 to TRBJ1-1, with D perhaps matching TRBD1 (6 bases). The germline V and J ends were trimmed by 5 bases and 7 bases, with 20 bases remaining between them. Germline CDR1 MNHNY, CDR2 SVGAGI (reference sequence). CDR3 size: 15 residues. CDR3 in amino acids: CASSTRLGGHGEAFF. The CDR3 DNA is TGTGCCAGCAGTACCCGGTTGGGGGGGCATGGTGAAGCTTTCTTT.

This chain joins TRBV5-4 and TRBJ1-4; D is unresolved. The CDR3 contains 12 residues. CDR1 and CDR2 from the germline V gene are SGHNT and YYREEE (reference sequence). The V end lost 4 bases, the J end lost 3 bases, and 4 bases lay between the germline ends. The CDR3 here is CASSNSNEKLFF. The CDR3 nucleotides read TGTGCCAGCAGCAACTCTAATGAAAAACTGTTTTTT.

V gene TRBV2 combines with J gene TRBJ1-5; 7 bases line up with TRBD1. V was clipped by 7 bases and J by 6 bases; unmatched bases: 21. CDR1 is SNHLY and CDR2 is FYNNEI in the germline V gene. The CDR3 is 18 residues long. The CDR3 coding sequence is TGTGCCAGCACCCCGAATAGAGCTATAAGGGGGCAGGGTCAGCCCCAGCATTTT. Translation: CASTPNRAIRGQGQPQHF. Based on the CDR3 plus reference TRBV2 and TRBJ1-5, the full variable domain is EPEVTQTPSHQVTQMGQEVILRCVPISNHLYFYWYRQILGQKVEFLVSFYNNEISEKSEIFDDQFSVERPDGSNFTLKIRSTKLEDSAMYFCASTPNRAIRGQGQPQHFGDGTRLSIL.

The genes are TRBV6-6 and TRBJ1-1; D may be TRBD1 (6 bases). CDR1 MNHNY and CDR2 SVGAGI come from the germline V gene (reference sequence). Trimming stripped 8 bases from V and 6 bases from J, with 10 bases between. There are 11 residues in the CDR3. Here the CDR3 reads CASGTPAEAFF. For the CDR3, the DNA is TGTGCCAGCGGGACACCTGCTGAAGCTTTCTTT.

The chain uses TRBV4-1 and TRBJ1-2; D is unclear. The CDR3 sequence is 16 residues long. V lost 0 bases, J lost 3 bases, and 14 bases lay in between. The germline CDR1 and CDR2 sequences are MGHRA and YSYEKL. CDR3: CASSQDLVLDYYGYTF. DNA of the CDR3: TGCGCCAGCAGCCAAGATCTGGTGCTAGACTACTATGGCTACACCTTC.

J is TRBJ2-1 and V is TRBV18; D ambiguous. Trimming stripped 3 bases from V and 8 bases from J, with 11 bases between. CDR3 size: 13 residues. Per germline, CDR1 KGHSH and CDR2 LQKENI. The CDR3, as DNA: TGTGCCAGCTCACCCAACTCAGGCGATGAGCAGTTCTTC. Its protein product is CASSPNSGDEQFF. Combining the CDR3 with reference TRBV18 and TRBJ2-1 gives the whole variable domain NAGVMQNPRHLVRRRGQEARLRCSPMKGHSHVYWYRQLPEEGLKFMVYLQKENIIDESGMPKERFSAEFPKEGPSILRIQQVVRGDSAAYFCASSPNSGDEQFFGPGTRLTVL.

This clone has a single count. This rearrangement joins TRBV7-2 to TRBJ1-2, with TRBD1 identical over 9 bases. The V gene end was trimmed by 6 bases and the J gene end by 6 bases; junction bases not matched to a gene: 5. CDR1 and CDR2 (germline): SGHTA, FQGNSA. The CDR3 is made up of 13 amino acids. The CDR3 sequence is CASRPTGGHGYTF. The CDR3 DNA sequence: TGTGCCAGCAGACCGACAGGGGGTCATGGCTACACCTTC.

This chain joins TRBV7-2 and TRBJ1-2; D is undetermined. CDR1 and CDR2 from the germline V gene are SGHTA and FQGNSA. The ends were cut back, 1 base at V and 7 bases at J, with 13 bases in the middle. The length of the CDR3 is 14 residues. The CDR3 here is CASSLDTQTSGYTF. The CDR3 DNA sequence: TGTGCCAGCAGCTTAGACACCCAGACGAGTGGCTACACCTTC.

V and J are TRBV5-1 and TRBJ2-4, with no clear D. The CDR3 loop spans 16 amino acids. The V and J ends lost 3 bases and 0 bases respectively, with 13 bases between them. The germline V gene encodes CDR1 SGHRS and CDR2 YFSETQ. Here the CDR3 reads CASSSRRDIAKNIQYF. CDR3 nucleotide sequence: TGCGCCAGCAGCTCGCGGAGAGATATAGCCAAAAACATTCAGTACTTC.

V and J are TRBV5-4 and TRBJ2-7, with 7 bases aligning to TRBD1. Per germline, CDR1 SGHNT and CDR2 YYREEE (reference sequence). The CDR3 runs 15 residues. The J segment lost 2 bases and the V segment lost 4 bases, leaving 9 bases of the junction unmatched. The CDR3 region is CASSLGQVRTYEQYF. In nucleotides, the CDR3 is TGTGCCAGCAGCCTTGGACAGGTCAGGACCTACGAGCAGTACTTC.

CDR3 nucleotide sequence: TGTGCCAGCAGGGTACTGGCGGAAGGGGTCGCTACCCAGTACTTC. Residues: CASRVLAEGVATQYF. The chain recombines TRBV6-6 with TRBJ2-5, with D possibly TRBD1 on 5 matching bases. V lost 6 bases and J lost 8, with 22 bases in between. CDR1 is MNHNY, CDR2 SVGAGI, per germline (reference sequence). The length of the CDR3 is 15 residues.

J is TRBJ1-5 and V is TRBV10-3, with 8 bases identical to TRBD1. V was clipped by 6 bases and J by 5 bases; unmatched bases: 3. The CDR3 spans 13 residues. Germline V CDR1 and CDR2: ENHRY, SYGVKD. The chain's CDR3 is CAISGQGDQPQHF. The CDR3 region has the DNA TGTGCCATCAGCGGACAGGGCGATCAGCCCCAGCATTTT.

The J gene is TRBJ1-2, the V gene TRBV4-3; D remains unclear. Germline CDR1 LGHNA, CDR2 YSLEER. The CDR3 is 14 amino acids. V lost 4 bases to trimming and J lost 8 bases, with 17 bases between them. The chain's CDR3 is CASSPTASARGYTF. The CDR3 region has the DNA TGCGCCAGCAGCCCCACTGCAAGCGCCAGGGGCTACACCTTC.

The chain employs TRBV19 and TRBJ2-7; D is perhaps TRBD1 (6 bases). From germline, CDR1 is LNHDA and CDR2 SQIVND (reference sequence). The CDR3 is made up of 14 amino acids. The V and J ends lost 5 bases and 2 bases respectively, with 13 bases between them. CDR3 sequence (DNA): TGTGCCAGTAGTCAGCAGGGGATCACCTACGAGCAGTACTTC. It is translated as CASSQQGITYEQYF.

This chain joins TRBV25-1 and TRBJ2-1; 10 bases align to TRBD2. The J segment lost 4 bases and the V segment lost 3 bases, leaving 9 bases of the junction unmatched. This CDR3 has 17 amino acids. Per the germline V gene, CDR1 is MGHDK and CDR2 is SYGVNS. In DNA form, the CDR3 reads TGTGCCAGCAGTGAGGGCCAGGTAGCGGGGGGTTACAATGAGCAGTTCTTC. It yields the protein CASSEGQVAGGYNEQFF.

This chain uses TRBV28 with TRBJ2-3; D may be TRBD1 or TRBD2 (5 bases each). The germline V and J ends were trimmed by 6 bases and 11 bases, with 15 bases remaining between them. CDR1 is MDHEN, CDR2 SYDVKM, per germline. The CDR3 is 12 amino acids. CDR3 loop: CASSQGTLGQYF. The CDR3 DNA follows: TGTGCCAGCAGCCAAGGGACGTTGGGGCAGTATTTT.

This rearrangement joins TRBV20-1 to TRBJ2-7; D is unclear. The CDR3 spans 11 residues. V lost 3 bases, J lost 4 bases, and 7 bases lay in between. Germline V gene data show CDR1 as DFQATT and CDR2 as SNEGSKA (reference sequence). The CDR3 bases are TGCAGTGCTAGCCCGGGTTACGAGCAGTACTTC. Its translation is CSASPGYEQYF.

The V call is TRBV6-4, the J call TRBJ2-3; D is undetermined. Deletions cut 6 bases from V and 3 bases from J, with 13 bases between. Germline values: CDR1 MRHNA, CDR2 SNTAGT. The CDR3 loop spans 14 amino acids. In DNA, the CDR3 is TGTGCCAGCAGGACGAACTTTCAGACAGATACGCAGTATTTT. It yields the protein CASRTNFQTDTQYF.

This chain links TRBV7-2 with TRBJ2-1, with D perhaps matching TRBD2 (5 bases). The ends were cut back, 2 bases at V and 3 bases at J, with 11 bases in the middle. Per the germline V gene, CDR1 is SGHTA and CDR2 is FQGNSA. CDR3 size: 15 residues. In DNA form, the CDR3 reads TGTGCCAGCAGCTTACTTGGACTGGACTACAATGAGCAGTTCTTC. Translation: CASSLLGLDYNEQFF.

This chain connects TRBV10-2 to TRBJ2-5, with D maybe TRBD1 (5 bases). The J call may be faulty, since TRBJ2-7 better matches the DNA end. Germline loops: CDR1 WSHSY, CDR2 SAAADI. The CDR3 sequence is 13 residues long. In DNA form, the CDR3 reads TGCGCCAGCAGTGATGGCACAGGCTACGAGCAGTACTTC. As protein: CASSDGTGYEQYF.

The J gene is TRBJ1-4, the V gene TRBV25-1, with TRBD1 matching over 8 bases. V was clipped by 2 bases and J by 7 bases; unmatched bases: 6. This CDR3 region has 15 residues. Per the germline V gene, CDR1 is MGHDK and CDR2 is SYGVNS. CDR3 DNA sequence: TGTGCCAGCAGTGAAGGACAGGGCGGCGCTGAAAAACTGTTTTTT. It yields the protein CASSEGQGGAEKLFF.